Listed below are T cell receptor beta chains from one sample, sequenced in a study of blood T cell repertoires in COVID-19. TCRdb keeps only in-frame clones here, not all; method: immunoSEQ multiplex PCR. The profile shows 150,000 to 200,000 clones, roughly 80% of them singletons. Sequencing was carried out using peripheral blood. The receptor set was obtained from a woman aged 55-69 years with COVID-19, enrolled during active disease. The CDR3 runs from the conserved cysteine through the conserved F or W. The D gene is left open where the match is weak. Size is omitted from some rows. Given values are once, few, many or a class for expanded clones.

CASSQNRGESGYTF,TGTGCCAGCAGCCAAAACAGGGGCGAGAGCGGCTACACCTTC,TRBV3-1/TRBV3-2,TRBD1,.,TRBJ1-2
CATSSRGYNEQFF,TGTGCCACCTCTTCGCGGGGTTACAATGAGCAGTTCTTC,TRBV19,.,.,TRBJ2-1
CASSYSGLYGYTF,TGTGCCAGCAGTTATTCGGGTCTCTATGGCTACACCTTC,TRBV6-5,.,.,TRBJ1-2
CASSPFETGGLGHGYTF,TGTGCCAGCTCCCCCTTCGAGACAGGGGGATTGGGGCACGGCTACACCTTC,TRBV28,TRBD1,.,TRBJ1-2
CASSRERGSYNEQFF,TGTGCCAGCAGCAGAGAGCGGGGCTCCTACAATGAGCAGTTCTTC,TRBV21-1,.,.,TRBJ2-1
CASSLVGLAVANEQFF,TGTGCCAGCAGCTTAGTGGGACTAGCGGTCGCCAATGAGCAGTTCTTC,TRBV7-2,TRBD2,once,TRBJ2-1
CARSSPEGQESFF,TGTGCCAGAAGCTCGCCGGAGGGGCAGGAGTCTTTCTTT,TRBV5-3,.,.,TRBJ1-1
CASSKPGQGHREQYF,TGTGCCAGCAGCAAACCGGGACAGGGTCATCGCGAGCAGTACTTC,TRBV5-5,TRBD1,.,TRBJ2-7
CASSPADSGNTIYF,TGTGCCAGCTCACCTGCAGACTCTGGAAACACCATATATTTT,TRBV18,.,.,TRBJ1-3
CASSIYAHYSGGANVLTF,TGTGCCAGTAGTATTTACGCCCACTACTCGGGTGGGGCCAACGTCCTGACTTTC,TRBV19,.,.,TRBJ2-6
CASSRGSFGQGTYEQYF,TGTGCCAGCAGCAGAGGCTCGTTCGGACAGGGAACCTACGAGCAGTACTTC,TRBV5-4,TRBD1,.,TRBJ2-7
CASSLRVNEQFF,TGTGCCAGCAGCTTAAGAGTTAATGAGCAGTTCTTC,TRBV5-6,.,.,TRBJ2-1
CASSVDRGGTNEKLFF,TGTGCCAGCAGCGTTGACAGGGGGGGCACTAATGAAAAACTGTTTTTT,TRBV5-4,TRBD1,once,TRBJ1-4
CASSVEAGGYNEQFF,TGTGCCAGCAGCGTAGAAGCGGGGGGCTACAATGAGCAGTTCTTC,TRBV9,TRBD2,.,TRBJ2-1
CASSQYQGEQFF,TGTGCCAGCAGTCAGTATCAGGGTGAGCAGTTCTTC,TRBV6-2/TRBV6-3,.,.,TRBJ2-1
CASSLVGDSGELFF,TGTGCCAGCAGCTTAGTAGGGGACTCCGGGGAGCTGTTTTTT,TRBV11-3,.,.,TRBJ2-2
CASSPRGHPYEQYF,TGTGCCAGCAGCCCTCGAGGACACCCCTACGAGCAGTACTTC,TRBV7-2,.,few,TRBJ2-7
CATQRGSYGYTF,TGTGCCACCCAAAGGGGTTCCTATGGCTACACCTTC,TRBV28,.,few,TRBJ1-2
CASSEMVAGDDNEQFF,TGCGCCAGCAGCGAAATGGTGGCAGGGGATGACAATGAGCAGTTCTTC,TRBV4-1,.,.,TRBJ2-1
CAWSGQGYSYNEQFF,TGTGCCTGGAGTGGACAGGGATACTCCTACAATGAGCAGTTCTTC,TRBV30,TRBD1,.,TRBJ2-1
CASSQGRQEAGNTIYF,TGCGCCAGCAGCCAAGGACGACAAGAAGCTGGAAACACCATATATTTT,TRBV4-3,.,.,TRBJ1-3
CASSFSGRGADTQYF,TGTGCCAGCAGCTTTAGCGGGAGGGGGGCAGATACGCAGTATTTT,TRBV5-4,TRBD2,once,TRBJ2-3
CASSLPNQETQYF,TGTGCCAGCAGCTTGCCCAACCAAGAGACCCAGTACTTC,TRBV5-4,.,.,TRBJ2-5
CASISPGQGIGGSQPQHF,TGTGCCAGTATCTCACCGGGACAGGGAATAGGGGGGTCTCAGCCCCAGCATTTT,TRBV19,TRBD1,.,TRBJ1-5
CASSFSGGGQPQHF,TGTGCCAGCAGCTTCTCAGGGGGCGGTCAGCCCCAGCATTTT,TRBV5-6,TRBD1,.,TRBJ1-5
CASSALGGAGELFF,TGTGCCAGCAGTGCTCTAGGGGGGGCCGGGGAGCTGTTTTTT,TRBV2,.,.,TRBJ2-2
CASSSTSTGWGTDTQYF,TGTGCCAGCAGCTCGACCTCGACAGGGTGGGGCACAGATACGCAGTATTTT,TRBV7-2,TRBD1,.,TRBJ2-3
CASSVWGQAGSGNTIYF,TGCGCCAGCAGCGTATGGGGACAGGCGGGCTCTGGAAACACCATATATTTT,TRBV5-1,TRBD1,.,TRBJ1-3
CASSGAGARTDTQYF,TGTGCCAGCAGCGGGGCGGGAGCTCGCACAGATACGCAGTATTTT,TRBV5-4,TRBD2,.,TRBJ2-3
CASSQDSDQETQYF,TGCGCCAGCAGCCAAGATTCGGACCAAGAGACCCAGTACTTC,TRBV4-1,.,.,TRBJ2-5
CASSSRSGADTQYF,TGTGCCAGCAGCTCCAGGTCGGGAGCAGATACGCAGTATTTT,TRBV7-2,.,.,TRBJ2-3